Presented here are 8 T cell receptor beta chains from one specimen sequenced in a study of identical twins. TCRdb recomputed calls from the 5' RACE reads with MiXCR, one row per CDR3 protein. The sample lists hundreds of thousands of distinct CDR3 sequences; approximately 13% were seen once. In addition, the sample was reused for a study of yellow fever vaccine responses in identical twins.

What was sequenced was PBMCs. Source of these receptors: a young woman in good health.

The genes are TRBV4-1 and TRBJ2-2, with 10 bases aligning to TRBD2. This CDR3 contains 15 residues. Per germline, CDR1 MGHRA and CDR2 YSYEKL. After removal of 11 bases from V and 6 bases from J, the junction contained 12 bases not matched to a gene. The CDR3 bases are TGCGCCTCCAGCGGGGGGGCGATTAGGGCCGGGGAGCTGTTTTTT. Translated, it gives CASSGGAIRAGELFF.

This clonotype was seen many times. The chain links TRBV6-5 to TRBJ2-4; TRBD2 matches at 7 bases. Germline values: CDR1 MNHEY, CDR2 SVGAGI. The CDR3 covers 16 residues. Trimming took 0 bases from V and 5 from J; bases not matched to a gene: 7. This chain's CDR3 is CASSYSRELAQNIQYF. The CDR3 nucleotides are TGTGCCAGCAGTTACTCGCGGGAGTTGGCCCAAAACATTCAGTACTTC.

This clonotype was seen only a few times. The J gene is TRBJ2-1, the V gene TRBV25-1; 8 bases fit TRBD1. The germline CDR1 and CDR2 sequences are MGHDK and SYGVNS. Trimming at V came to 4 bases and at J to 2 bases, leaving 13 bases not matched to a gene. The CDR3 is made up of 18 amino acids. The CDR3 coding sequence is TGTGCCAGCAGTGCCACAGGGGGAACTGATCACACCTACAATGAGCAGTTCTTC. It codes for CASSATGGTDHTYNEQFF.

Ten or more counts support this clonotype. Here the CDR3 reads CASSIATGENYGYTF. CDR3 DNA: TGCGCCAGCAGCATTGCGACAGGAGAAAACTATGGCTACACCTTC. The chain joins TRBV5-1 to TRBJ1-2; D is possibly TRBD1 (6 bases). CDR1 and CDR2 (germline): SGHRS, YFSETQ. Trimming took off 4 bases at V and 2 bases at J, with 15 bases between the two ends. The CDR3 is 15 amino acids.

The rearrangement joins TRBV18 to TRBJ2-1; 11 bases align to TRBD1. The CDR3 has 15 residues. CDR1 KGHSH and CDR2 LQKENI come from the germline V gene. With V trimmed by 6 bases and J by 6 bases, 7 bases remained unmatched. The CDR3 loop reads CASSGQGAERNEQFF. DNA for the CDR3: TGTGCCAGCTCCGGACAGGGGGCGGAACGCAATGAGCAGTTCTTC.

This clonotype was counted between two and nine times. The V call is TRBV18, the J call TRBJ2-7, with D unclear. The CDR3 is made up of 13 amino acids. The germline CDR1 and CDR2 sequences are KGHSH and LQKENI. Trimming removed 5 bases from V and 2 bases from J, with 10 bases in between. CDR3 protein: CASSGDLPYEQYV. DNA of the CDR3: TGTGCCAGCTCAGGGGATCTCCCCTACGAGCAGTACGTC.

This clonotype was seen more than once but under ten times. This chain joins TRBV13 and TRBJ2-7; TRBD2 agrees at 10 bases. V dropped 6 bases and J dropped 3; count of bases not matched to a gene: 11. The germline CDR1 and CDR2 sequences are PRHDT and FYEKMQ (reference sequence). The CDR3 consists of 16 residues. CDR3 nucleotides: TGTGCCAGCAGGCTTACAACCATAGCGGGAGGCTACGAGCAGTACTTC. It is translated as CASRLTTIAGGYEQYF.

The J gene is TRBJ2-2, the V gene TRBV6-1; possibly TRBD2 for D (5 bases). This CDR3 has 14 residues. V was cut by 5 bases and J by 5 bases, with 12 bases left in between. Germline loops: CDR1 MNHNS, CDR2 SASEGT. The CDR3 sequence: CASSRKEETGELFF. The DNA of the CDR3 is TGTGCCAGCAGTAGAAAGGAGGAGACCGGGGAGCTGTTTTTT.